The 24 T cell receptor beta chains given below trace back to one sample, sequenced in a study of blood T cell repertoires in COVID-19. The repertoire was sequenced with immunoSEQ multiplex PCR; TCRdb's copy has only in-frame clones and lacks some. The table lists almost 90,000 clones, around 90% of them singletons. Source material: peripheral blood. The receptors were sampled from a man between 18 and 29 years old with COVID-19, enrolled during active disease.

This clone has only one observation. This chain uses TRBV5-1 with TRBJ2-1, with 13 bases matching TRBD2. Germline CDR1 is SGHRS and CDR2 is YFSETQ. This CDR3 has 15 residues. After removal of 4 bases from V and 8 bases from J, the junction contained 6 bases not matched to a gene. The DNA for the CDR3 is TGCGCCAGCAGCACTGGGACTAGCGGGATAGATGAGCAGTTCTTC. This encodes CASSTGTSGIDEQFF. Combining the CDR3 with reference TRBV5-1 and TRBJ2-1 gives the whole variable domain KAGVTQTPRYLIKTRGQQVTLSCSPISGHRSVSWYQQTPGQGLQFLFEYFSETQRNKGNFPGRFSGRQFSNSRSEMNVSTLELGDSALYLCASSTGTSGIDEQFFGPGTRLTVL.

The V gene is TRBV27, the J gene TRBJ2-7; 10 bases are a match to TRBD2. The V and J ends lost 2 bases and 2 bases, in that order; junction bases with no gene match: 6. Germline V CDR1 and CDR2: MNHEY, SMNVEV (reference sequence). The CDR3 contains 16 residues. The CDR3 protein is CASSLRRTSGAYEQYF. CDR3 in DNA: TGTGCCAGCAGTTTAAGACGGACTAGCGGTGCCTACGAGCAGTACTTC.

This rearrangement joins TRBV2 to TRBJ2-7, with D maybe TRBD2 (6 bases). Per germline, CDR1 SNHLY and CDR2 FYNNEI. The CDR3 loop spans 15 amino acids. Trimming removed 1 base from V and 3 bases from J, with 13 bases in between. The CDR3 loop reads CASSEEGTYRYEQYF. In nucleotides, the CDR3 is TGTGCCAGCAGTGAAGAAGGGACTTACCGCTACGAGCAGTACTTC.

This clone was seen only once. Here the CDR3 DNA reads TGCGCCAGCAGTTCAGGAACGGGGGACGAGCAGTACTTC. Translation: CASSSGTGDEQYF. The genes are TRBV10-1 and TRBJ2-7, with D possibly matching TRBD2 (6 bases). V dropped 5 bases and J dropped 5 bases, with 13 bases sitting between them. The germline V gene encodes CDR1 WNHNN and CDR2 SYGVQD (reference sequence). This CDR3 has 13 residues.

The chain couples TRBV18 to TRBJ1-1; possible D gene TRBD1, 6 bases. V was trimmed by 0 bases and J by 5 bases, leaving 22 bases between them. The CDR3 has 18 amino acids. Per germline, CDR1 KGHSH and CDR2 LQKENI. CDR3 sequence reads: CASSPPPLYRVERTEAFF. The CDR3 DNA sequence: TGTGCCAGCTCACCACCGCCCCTATACAGGGTTGAAAGGACTGAAGCTTTCTTT.

This chain joins TRBV7-9 and TRBJ2-5; D is possibly TRBD1 (5 bases). The CDR3 spans 14 residues. Per germline, CDR1 SEHNR and CDR2 FQNEAQ (reference sequence). V was cut by 1 base and J by 4 bases, with 10 bases left in between. CDR3 sequence: CASSLEGRGETQYF. The CDR3 DNA reads TGTGCCAGCAGCTTAGAGGGAAGGGGAGAGACCCAGTACTTC.

The V gene is TRBV27, the J gene TRBJ1-2, with 10 bases fitting TRBD1. This CDR3 is built from 15 residues. Germline CDR1 and CDR2: MNHEY and SMNVEV (reference sequence). The junction had 6 bases not matched to a gene; V was cut back by 5 bases and J by 3 bases. The CDR3 here is CASSPGQGEDYGYTF. CDR3 DNA sequence: TGTGCCAGCAGTCCTGGACAGGGGGAGGACTATGGCTACACCTTC.

The rearrangement links TRBV19 to TRBJ2-1; 12 bases map to TRBD2. The V gene's germline CDR1 is LNHDA and CDR2 SQIVND (reference sequence). Unmatched junction bases numbered 5, after V lost 6 bases and J lost 5 bases. This CDR3 comprises 15 residues. The CDR3 sequence is CASSTRTSGNNEQFF. CDR3 DNA sequence: TGTGCCAGTAGCACCCGGACTAGCGGGAACAATGAGCAGTTCTTC.

The rearrangement links TRBV2 to TRBJ2-7; 7 bases align to TRBD2. The CDR3 is made up of 13 amino acids. Looked up from germline, CDR1 is SNHLY and CDR2 is FYNNEI. Trimming at V came to 4 bases and at J to 6 bases, leaving 6 bases not matched to a gene. The CDR3 is CASSGGGVIEQYF. For the CDR3, the DNA is TGTGCCAGCAGTGGGGGAGGGGTTATCGAGCAGTACTTC. Together with reference TRBV2 and TRBJ2-7, the CDR3 gives the full variable domain: EPEVTQTPSHQVTQMGQEVILRCVPISNHLYFYWYRQILGQKVEFLVSFYNNEISEKSEIFDDQFSVERPDGSNFTLKIRSTKLEDSAMYFCASSGGGVIEQYFGPGTRLTVT.

This chain connects TRBV21-1 to TRBJ1-6. TRBV21-1 is recorded as a pseudogene. This CDR3 has 14 residues. The CDR3 spells CASAPRGDNSPLHF. In nucleotides, the CDR3 is TGTGCCAGCGCCCCCCGGGGGGATAATTCACCCCTCCACTTT.

The V gene is TRBV10-1, the J gene TRBJ2-1; D is perhaps TRBD2 (6 bases). The V end was cut by 6 bases, the J end by 10 bases, with 16 bases between. There are 13 residues in the CDR3. In germline, CDR1 is WNHNN, CDR2 SYGVQD (reference sequence). The CDR3: CASRPTRGGEQFF. Written as DNA, the CDR3 is TGCGCCAGCAGACCTACTCGGGGAGGAGAGCAGTTCTTC.

CDR3: CASSRTNSPLHF. DNA for the CDR3: TGTGCCAGCAGTCGGACAAATTCACCCCTCCACTTT. The rearrangement joins TRBV27 to TRBJ1-6; D is possibly TRBD1 (5 bases). With 5 bases removed from V and 7 bases from J, the gap between germline ends came to 6 bases. Germline V CDR1 and CDR2: MNHEY, SMNVEV (reference sequence). The length of the CDR3 is 12 residues.

The chain carries TRBV9 and TRBJ2-5; 9 nucleotides agree with TRBD1. This CDR3 is 16 amino acids long. J gave up 0 bases and V 4 bases, and 7 bases lay outside the gene matches. Germline-derived CDR1 and CDR2 are SGDLS and YYNGEE. CDR3 sequence: CASSLQGASYQETQYF. The CDR3 coding sequence is TGTGCCAGCAGCCTACAGGGGGCCTCGTACCAAGAGACCCAGTACTTC.

This clone was detected a few times. The V call is TRBV10-1, the J call TRBJ2-7, with TRBD2 matching over 13 bases. CDR1 WNHNN and CDR2 SYGVQD come from the germline V gene (reference sequence). The CDR3 runs to 17 residues. V trimming: 3 bases; J trimming: 5 bases; junction bases outside the gene matches: 10. CDR3 sequence (DNA): TGCGCCAGCAGTGACCACCCCGGACTAGCGGGAGTCCACGAGCAGTACTTC. Translation gives CASSDHPGLAGVHEQYF.

V is TRBV4-3 and J is TRBJ2-7, with a possible D match to TRBD2 (5 bases). V lost 1 base and J lost 3, with 13 bases in between. Looked up from germline, CDR1 is LGHNA and CDR2 is YSLEER. The CDR3 contains 15 residues. Here the CDR3 reads CASSQALDSGYEQYF. The CDR3 DNA follows: TGCGCCAGCAGCCAAGCACTGGACTCAGGCTACGAGCAGTACTTC.

The V and J genes are TRBV15 and TRBJ1-5; the match to TRBD1 covers 10 bases. CDR1 LNHNV and CDR2 YYDKDF come from the germline V gene (reference sequence). CDR3 length: 16 residues. The junction had 8 bases not matched to a gene; V was cut back by 3 bases and J by 6 bases. CDR3 nucleotide sequence: TGTGCCACCAGCAGTCCCGGGACAGGGGCGGGTCAGCCCCAGCATTTT. Encoded protein: CATSSPGTGAGQPQHF. Looking up the rest from reference TRBV15 and TRBJ1-5 gives the full variable domain: DAMVIQNPRYQVTQFGKPVTLSCSQTLNHNVMYWYQQKSSQAPKLLFHYYDKDFNNEADTPDNFQSRRPNTSFCFLDIRSPGLGDTAMYLCATSSPGTGAGQPQHFGDGTRLSIL.

The chain has TRBV7-2 and TRBJ2-7; 10 bases are shared with TRBD2. The CDR3 contains 17 residues. The V segment lost 3 bases and the J segment 0 bases; nucleotides outside the gene matches: 8. The germline V gene encodes CDR1 SGHTA and CDR2 FQGNSA. DNA for the CDR3: TGTGCCAGCAGCTTCCGACTAGCGGGCGCTACCTCCTACGAGCAGTACTTC. Translation gives CASSFRLAGATSYEQYF.

The rearrangement links TRBV7-2 to TRBJ2-1; the match to TRBD2 covers 14 bases. This CDR3 has 15 residues. J lost 11 bases, V lost 2 bases, and 5 bases had no gene match. Germline loops: CDR1 SGHTA, CDR2 FQGNSA. CDR3 nucleotide sequence: TGTGCCAGCAGCTTAACCGGGACTAGCGGGGGTAAGCAGTTCTTC. It codes for CASSLTGTSGGKQFF.

The rearrangement uses TRBV25-1 and TRBJ2-7, with TRBD1 matching 8 bases. Trimming cost V 6 bases and J 6 bases; bases outside gene matches: 4. This CDR3 spans 12 amino acids. CDR1 and CDR2 from the germline V gene are MGHDK and SYGVNS. The CDR3 DNA reads as TGTGCCAGCAGCCAGGGGGCTGGCGAGCAGTACTTC. Its translation: CASSQGAGEQYF.

The V call is TRBV14, the J call TRBJ2-7; TRBD2 agrees at 9 bases. This CDR3 comprises 15 residues. The J segment lost 2 bases and the V segment lost 4 bases, leaving 6 bases of the junction unmatched. CDR1 and CDR2 (germline): SGHDN, FVKESK. This chain's CDR3 is CASSLRLAAPYEQYF. CDR3 coding DNA: TGTGCCAGCAGCCTTCGACTAGCGGCTCCCTACGAGCAGTACTTC.

This rearrangement joins TRBV7-9 to TRBJ1-4; 7 bases align to TRBD1. The CDR3 totals 16 residues. Germline values: CDR1 SEHNR, CDR2 FQNEAQ (reference sequence). Germline trimming cut 5 bases from V and 6 bases from J; bases unmatched to any gene: 12. In DNA form, the CDR3 reads TGTGCCAGCAGCCCCGAGGCCCTAGGGGGCTATGAAAAACTGTTTTTT. It encodes CASSPEALGGYEKLFF. Using reference TRBV7-9 and TRBJ1-4 for the parts outside the CDR3, the full variable domain is DTGVSQNPRHKITKRGQNVTFRCDPISEHNRLYWYRQTLGQGPEFLTYFQNEAQLEKSRLLSDRFSAERPKGSFSTLEIQRTEQGDSAMYLCASSPEALGGYEKLFFGSGTQLSVL.

The chain couples TRBV9 to TRBJ1-1; D remains ambiguous. The CDR3 contains 13 residues. Per germline, CDR1 SGDLS and CDR2 YYNGEE. Trimming took 0 bases from V and 2 from J, leaving 5 bases between them. CDR3 bases: TGTGCCAGCAGCGTAGATGGCAACACTGAAGCTTTCTTT. Residues: CASSVDGNTEAFF.

V is TRBV2 and J is TRBJ2-7; no clear D. The V end was cut by 7 bases, the J end by 2 bases, with 15 bases between. There are 14 residues in the CDR3. Germline V gene lookup returns CDR1 SNHLY and CDR2 FYNNEI. This CDR3 reads CASTKLSGAYEQYF. DNA of the CDR3: TGTGCCAGCACAAAGTTAAGTGGAGCCTACGAGCAGTACTTC.

The count of this clone is one. The chain employs TRBV29-1 and TRBJ2-3, with 7 bases matching TRBD1. Germline CDR1 is SQVTM and CDR2 is ANQGSEA. The CDR3 loop spans 14 amino acids. V gave up 4 bases and J gave up 2 bases; unmatched junction bases: 6. The DNA for the CDR3 is TGCAGCGTTGTGGTGGGACAGACCACAGATACGCAGTATTTT. This gives the protein CSVVVGQTTDTQYF.